This T cell receptor beta chain was recorded in a study of T cells in localized non-small cell lung cancer (dated by TCRdb to the early 2020s). Concerning the study at large: Comparing tumors with uninvolved tumor-adjacent lungs, the study looked at the T cell repertoires of 200 to 250 patients with early-stage NSCLC. The cohort consisted of 200 to 300 treatment-naive NSCLC patients whose localized lung tumors had been resected. A mean age of around 66 years was recorded for the NSCLC patients, of whom 120 to 150 were male and 95 to 110 were female.

This clone occurred once. The target of this receptor is not known. Base qualities were left out, and no much larger clone turns up one base away. TCR beta CDR3 regions were sequenced from DNA using the immunoSEQ Assay. Per the original workflow: T cell density was computed as TCR beta template counts normalized to usable DNA estimated by amplifying housekeeping genes. The preseqR package was used to estimate richness by extrapolating to 400,000 templates for PBMC samples and to 120,000 templates for tissue samples. Clonality was defined by subtracting Pielou's evenness from one. Tissue-enriched TCRs were identified through differential abundance testing performed on productive amino-acid clonotypes, with a minimum total count of 5 and an alpha of 0.1. Repertoire overlap between compartments was quantified with the Jaccard Index and Morisita Overlap Index. GLIPH clustered TCR beta CDR3s with public tetramer-defined viral CDR3s; viral motifs required at least three viral sequences plus V-gene enrichment. Drawn from immuneACCESS, this table holds only the in-frame rearrangements with V and J called that TCRdb kept. Clones are partly lost; checked studies trace under half to an unresolved V gene and leave the rest unexplained. The DNA was the basis for D and trimming; V, J and clone size are from that table. In this sample the table shows approximately 11,000 clones, more than 70% of which occur a single time. Of the sample, roughly 22% is held by the ten largest clones.

CDR1 and CDR2, per the germline V gene, are SGHRS and YFSETQ. V and J lose 4 bases and 4 bases, and a span of 9 bases separates them. The CDR3 sequence holds 12 residues, the cysteine and phenylalanine included. Only the CDR3 region is kept as DNA, spanning 36 bases read in frame from base 1. Points the paper makes about the study in general: Longer overall survival was associated with higher blood T cell density, whereas shorter survival was associated with higher adjacent-lung clonality. Because the study design was exploratory, TCR variables were selected using unadjusted p-values without false-discovery rate correction. A median of approximately 57 of the top 100 tumor clones were detected in paired uninvolved adjacent lung, and around 27 of these tumor clones were also found among the top 100 clones of the paired uninvolved adjacent lung. Because multi-region sequencing of the tumors was not done, intratumor heterogeneity could not be ruled out. Uninvolved tumor-adjacent lung showed the highest T cell clonality, higher than tumor, which suggests more focused antigenic responses in the uninvolved tumor-adjacent lung.

At diagnosis, tumor, uninvolved tumor-adjacent lung and peripheral blood were collected and then preserved as a mix of FFPE and fresh-frozen material. For TCR repertoire profiling, the blood samples were analyzed as peripheral blood mononuclear cells. This TCR was sampled from a male donor older than 55 with stage I lung adenocarcinoma. The sequence is built from TRBV5-1 and TRBJ2-7; there is no confident call for the D gene. Sequenced here: peripheral blood, sampled before any cancer treatment. The CDR3 protein: CASSAGNYEQYF. The nucleotides are TGCGCCAGCAGCGCAGGCAATTACGAGCAGTACTTC.